These 13 T cell receptor beta chains were sequenced from one sample in a study of cytomegalovirus exposure and HLA in healthy donors. This PCR relied on a set of 60 Vbeta primers and 13 Jbeta primers. Profiled with immunoSEQ multiplex PCR; TCRdb holds only in-frame clones, not every one. The sample shows some 140,000 clones, 80% of them seen only once. Sequencing was performed on PBMCs. Source of these receptors: a male donor in good health and CMV-seropositive.

The chain uses TRBV4-1 and TRBJ2-5; 7 bases map to TRBD2. The CDR3 totals 16 residues. CDR1 and CDR2 (germline): MGHRA, YSYEKL. Losses at the gene ends were 3 bases for V and 4 bases for J; bases not matched to a gene: 11. The CDR3 sequence: CASSQPRRGLRETQYF. The CDR3, as DNA: TGCGCCAGCAGCCAGCCCCGGCGGGGACTAAGAGAGACCCAGTACTTC.

This clone came up a few times. CDR3 DNA sequence: TGTGCCAGCAACCCTGGACTACCCAACGATGAGCAGTTCTTC. This encodes CASNPGLPNDEQFF. V and J are TRBV5-6 and TRBJ2-1; perhaps TRBD2 as D (6 bases). Germline V gene data show CDR1 as SGHDT and CDR2 as YYEEEE. The CDR3 runs 14 residues. V was trimmed by 6 bases and J by 8 bases, leaving 18 bases between them.

The J gene is TRBJ1-1, the V gene TRBV4-1, with D tentatively TRBD1 (5 bases). Between the trimmed V and J ends, which lost 1 base and 4 bases, there was a span of 16 bases. The CDR3 has 16 residues. Germline CDR1 reads MGHRA; CDR2 reads YSYEKL. The CDR3 is CASSQGGLRGVTEAFF. The DNA for the CDR3 is TGCGCCAGCAGCCAAGGTGGGCTTCGGGGGGTCACTGAAGCTTTCTTT.

For the CDR3, the DNA is TGTGCCAGCAGCTCACTTCGTCACACTGAAGCTTTCTTT. Encoded protein: CASSSLRHTEAFF. This sequence joins TRBV7-9 and TRBJ1-1, with D hard to call. Germline V gene data show CDR1 as SEHNR and CDR2 as FQNEAQ (reference sequence). The CDR3 spans 13 residues. V was pared by 4 bases and J by 3 bases, with 9 bases between.

The J gene is TRBJ2-7, the V gene TRBV28; 13 nucleotides align to TRBD2. Germline CDR1 and CDR2: MDHEN and SYDVKM. The CDR3 totals 14 residues. V was clipped by 6 bases and J by 2 bases; unmatched bases: 1. CDR3 loop: CASRGTSGAYEQYF. The CDR3 DNA sequence: TGTGCCAGCAGGGGGACTAGCGGGGCCTACGAGCAGTACTTC.

The rearrangement links TRBV7-6 to TRBJ2-3, with 13 nucleotides matching TRBD2. CDR3 length: 18 amino acids. CDR1 and CDR2 (germline): SGHVS, FNYEAQ. V lost 4 bases to trimming and J lost 2 bases; unmatched junction nucleotides: 9. The CDR3 DNA sequence: TGTGCCAGCAGCTCCGGGACTAGCGGGGAATTAAACACAGATACGCAGTATTTT. Encoded protein: CASSSGTSGELNTDTQYF.

Here the CDR3 reads CAISESADTYEQYF. The CDR3 DNA is TGTGCCATCAGTGAGTCGGCGGATACCTACGAGCAGTACTTC. V and J are TRBV10-3 and TRBJ2-7; the D is unclear. The V end was cut by 0 bases, the J end by 2 bases, with 8 bases between. Per the germline V gene, CDR1 is ENHRY and CDR2 is SYGVKD. The CDR3 sequence is 14 residues long.

This CDR3 is CASSREWRLGAYGYTF. The CDR3 DNA reads TGCGCCAGCAGCCGAGAGTGGCGACTTGGGGCTTATGGCTACACCTTC. The genes are TRBV5-1 and TRBJ1-2; TRBD1 is a possible D gene (5 bases). V dropped 4 bases and J dropped 5 bases, with 21 bases sitting between them. The CDR3 spans 16 residues. Germline V gene sequence: CDR1 SGHRS, CDR2 YFSETQ.

The chain combines TRBV9 with TRBJ2-7, with 9 bases identical to TRBD2. Germline CDR1 is SGDLS and CDR2 is YYNGEE. Losses at the gene ends were 4 bases for V and 7 bases for J; bases not matched to a gene: 12. This CDR3 is built from 15 residues. In nucleotides, the CDR3 is TGTGCCAGCAGCCCCCGGGTAGCGGGGGCGGGGGAGCAGTACTTC. Protein product: CASSPRVAGAGEQYF. Filled out from reference TRBV9 and TRBJ2-7, the complete variable domain reads DSGVTQTPKHLITATGQRVTLRCSPRSGDLSVYWYQQSLDQGLQFLIQYYNGEERAKGNILERFSAQQFPDLHSELNLSSLELGDSALYFCASSPRVAGAGEQYFGPGTRLTVT.

V gene TRBV28 combines with J gene TRBJ2-7; D ambiguous. V lost 6 bases to trimming and J lost 1 base, with 4 bases between them. There are 11 residues in the CDR3. Germline lookup yields CDR1 MDHEN and CDR2 SYDVKM. CDR3 sequence: CASSGSYEQYF. The CDR3 bases are TGTGCCAGCAGCGGTTCCTACGAGCAGTACTTC.

Points on this clone: The sample has other DNA sequences that encode this CDR3 too. The chain joins TRBV18 to TRBJ2-2; 8 bases fit TRBD2. The ends lost 1 base at V and 1 base at J; junction bases unmatched: 2. Germline CDR1 and CDR2: KGHSH and LQKENI. The CDR3 spans 16 residues. CDR3: CASSPQTSGNTGELFF. Here the CDR3 DNA reads TGTGCCAGCTCACCACAAACTAGCGGGAACACCGGGGAGCTGTTTTTT. Combining the CDR3 with reference TRBV18 and TRBJ2-2 gives the whole variable domain NAGVMQNPRHLVRRRGQEARLRCSPMKGHSHVYWYRQLPEEGLKFMVYLQKENIIDESGMPKERFSAEFPKEGPSILRIQQVVRGDSAAYFCASSPQTSGNTGELFFGEGSRLTVL.

The J gene is TRBJ1-3, the V gene TRBV9; D unresolved. The V end lost 4 bases, the J end lost 4 bases, and 3 bases lay between the germline ends. The CDR3 covers 11 residues. Germline loops: CDR1 SGDLS, CDR2 YYNGEE. CDR3 in DNA: TGTGCCAGCAGCCCAGGAAACACCATATATTTT. Protein: CASSPGNTIYF.

The chain couples TRBV19 to TRBJ2-3; 10 bases line up with TRBD2. The CDR3 is made up of 17 amino acids. V lost 4 bases and J lost 1; bases outside the gene matches: 8. Germline CDR1 is LNHDA and CDR2 is SQIVND (reference sequence). The CDR3 loop reads CASSTGAGLAGTDTQYF. The CDR3 DNA reads as TGTGCCAGTAGTACGGGTGCCGGACTAGCGGGCACAGATACGCAGTATTTT.